The following is a TCR beta chain sequence with its context. This specimen comes from a study of blood T cell repertoires in COVID-19. On the study more broadly: Acute-phase and convalescent COVID-19 samples originated in the United States, Italy and Spain. PBMCs, B-cell-depleted T cells, or T cells were the source of the cDNA or gDNA that made up the material.

Authors' data handling: Amplifying reference gene primers gave estimates of nucleated cell counts. Repertoires were generated with immunoSEQ multiplex PCR, while TCRdb's copy carries only in-frame clones and drops some. Clone size and V and J calls were adopted from that table, with D and trimming inferred from the DNA. This table has approximately 98,000 clones, about two thirds appearing once. CDR1 and CDR2 (germline): LGHDT, YNNKEL (reference sequence). V lost 2 bases and J 8 bases, leaving 10 bases between the germline ends. The CDR3 runs 14 residues. The J gene is TRBJ1-6, the V gene TRBV3-1 (or the pseudogene TRBV3-2); D is perhaps TRBD1 (6 bases). The sequenced material came from peripheral blood. The receptor's source is a woman aged 40 to 50 with acute or convalescent COVID-19. The CDR3 nucleotides are TGTGCCAGCAGCCAACAGGCAGGGGATTCACCCCTCCACTTT. It codes for CASSQQAGDSPLHF.